The clone carrying this TCR beta chain was detected only a few times. Each CDR3 protein gets one entry after TCRdb re-called the 5' RACE reads with MiXCR. The table shows more than 40,000 distinct CDR3 sequences, with over 15% occurring only once. This CDR3 region has 16 residues. Germline trimming cut 5 bases from V and 6 bases from J; bases unmatched to any gene: 8. CDR1 MNHEY and CDR2 SVGAGI come from the germline V gene. The data were obtained in a study of chronic HIV infection and antiretroviral therapy. Material: peripheral blood. The clonotype comes from an adult who had HIV and had not received antiretroviral therapy, or was an uninfected healthy control (not recorded which). V gene TRBV6-5 combines with J gene TRBJ2-1; 12 bases agree with TRBD2. The CDR3: CASSRSTSGSGNEQFF. Here the CDR3 DNA reads TGTGCCAGCAGTCGTTCGACTAGCGGGAGCGGCAATGAGCAGTTCTTC.